This T cell receptor (beta chain) originates from a study of T-cell memory formation after mild COVID-19. This clonotype occurred a few times. TCRdb processed the 5' RACE reads anew with MiXCR; each CDR3 protein has one entry. This sample has 150,000 to 200,000 distinct CDR3 sequences; roughly 20% occur once, and the top ten carry roughly 3.9%. J was trimmed by 4 bases and V by 2 bases; bases with no gene match: 3. The CDR3 is 14 amino acids. The germline V gene has CDR1 MGHRA and CDR2 YSYEKL. Sequenced: PBMCs or a T cell subset sorted from them (not recorded which). This sequence originates from a man between 18 and 35 years old who had mild COVID-19 (a few samples of this study predate the infection). Cell type and time point are not known. V gene TRBV4-1 combines with J gene TRBJ1-2; 8 nucleotides align to TRBD1. DNA of the CDR3: TGCGCCAGCAGCCAACCCGGGACAGGCTATGGCTACACCTTC. The encoded protein is CASSQPGTGYGYTF.